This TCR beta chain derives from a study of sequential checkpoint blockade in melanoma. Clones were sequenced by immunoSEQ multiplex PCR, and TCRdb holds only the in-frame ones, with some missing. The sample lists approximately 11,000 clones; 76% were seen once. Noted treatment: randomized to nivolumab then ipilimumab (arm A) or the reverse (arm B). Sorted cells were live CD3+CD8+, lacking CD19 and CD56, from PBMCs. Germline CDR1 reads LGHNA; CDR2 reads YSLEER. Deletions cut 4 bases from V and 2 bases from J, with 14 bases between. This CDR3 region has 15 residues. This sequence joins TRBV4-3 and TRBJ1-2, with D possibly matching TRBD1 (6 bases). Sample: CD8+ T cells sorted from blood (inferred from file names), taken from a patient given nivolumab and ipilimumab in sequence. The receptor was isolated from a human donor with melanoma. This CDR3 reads CASSPDRNKNYGYTF. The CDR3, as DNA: TGCGCCAGCAGCCCAGACAGGAATAAAAACTATGGCTACACCTTC.